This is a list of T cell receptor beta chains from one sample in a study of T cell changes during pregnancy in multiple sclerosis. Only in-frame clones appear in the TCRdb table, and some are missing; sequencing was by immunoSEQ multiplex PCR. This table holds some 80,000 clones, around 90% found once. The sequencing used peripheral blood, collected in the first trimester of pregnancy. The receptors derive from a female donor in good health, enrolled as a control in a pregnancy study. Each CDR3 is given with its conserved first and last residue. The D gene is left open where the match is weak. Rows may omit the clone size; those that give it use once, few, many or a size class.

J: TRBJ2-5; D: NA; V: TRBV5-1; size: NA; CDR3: CASSSGLYQETQYF; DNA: TGCGCCAGCAGCTCGGGACTCTACCAAGAGACCCAGTACTTC
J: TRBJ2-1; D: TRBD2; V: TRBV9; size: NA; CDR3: CASSVRAGGDNEQFF; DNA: TGTGCCAGCAGCGTGCGTGCGGGAGGGGACAATGAGCAGTTCTTC
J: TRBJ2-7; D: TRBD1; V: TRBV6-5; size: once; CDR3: CASSYLGTARGYEQYF; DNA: TGTGCCAGCAGTTACCTTGGGACAGCGAGGGGGTACGAGCAGTACTTC
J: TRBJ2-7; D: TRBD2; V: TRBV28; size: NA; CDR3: CASSRGSSGSWEQYF; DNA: TGTGCCAGCAGTCGGGGATCTAGCGGGAGTTGGGAGCAGTACTTC
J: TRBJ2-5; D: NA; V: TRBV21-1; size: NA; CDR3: CASSKEGGQGYPIQETQYF; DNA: TGTGCCAGCAGCAAAGAGGGGGGACAGGGGTATCCAATCCAAGAGACCCAGTACTTC
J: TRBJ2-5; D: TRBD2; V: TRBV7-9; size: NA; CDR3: CASSWVTSGKETQYF; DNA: TGTGCCAGCAGCTGGGTAACTAGCGGAAAAGAGACCCAGTACTTC
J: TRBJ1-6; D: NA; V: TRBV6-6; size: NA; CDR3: CASSSLGFNSPLHF; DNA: TGTGCCAGCAGCTCCCTCGGGTTTAATTCACCCCTCCACTTT
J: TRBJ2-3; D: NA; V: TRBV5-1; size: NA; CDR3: CASSLVDTDTQYF; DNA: TGCGCCAGCAGCTTGGTAGACACAGATACGCAGTATTTT
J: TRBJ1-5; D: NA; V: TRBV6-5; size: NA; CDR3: CASSYEAYQPQHF; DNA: TGTGCCAGCAGTTACGAGGCCTATCAGCCCCAGCATTTT
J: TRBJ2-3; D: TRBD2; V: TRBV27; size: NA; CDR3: CASSRGRGTDTQYF; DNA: TGTGCCAGCAGTCGGGGGAGGGGTACAGATACGCAGTATTTT
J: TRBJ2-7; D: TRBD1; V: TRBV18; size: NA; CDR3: CASSHGQASYEQYF; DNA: TGTGCCAGCTCACACGGACAGGCATCCTACGAGCAGTACTTC
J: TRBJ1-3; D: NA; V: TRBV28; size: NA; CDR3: CASSDRHTIYF; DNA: TGTGCCAGCAGTGACAGACACACCATATATTTT
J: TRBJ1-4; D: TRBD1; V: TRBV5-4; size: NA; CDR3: CASSRTGSGKLFF; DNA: TGTGCCAGCAGCCGGACAGGGTCCGGAAAACTGTTTTTT
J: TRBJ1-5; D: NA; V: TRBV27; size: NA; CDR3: CASSFDRRSAQHF; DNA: TGTGCCAGCAGTTTCGACAGGCGGTCTGCCCAGCATTTT
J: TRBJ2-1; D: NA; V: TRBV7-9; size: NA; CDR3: CASSLRQPFQSSYNEQFF; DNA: TGTGCCAGCAGCTTACGACAGCCTTTCCAGAGCTCCTACAATGAGCAGTTCTTC
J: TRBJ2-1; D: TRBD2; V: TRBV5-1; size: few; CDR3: CASSSRTSGYNEQFF; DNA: TGCGCCAGCAGCTCCAGGACTAGCGGTTACAATGAGCAGTTCTTC
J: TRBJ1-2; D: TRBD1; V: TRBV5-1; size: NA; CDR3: CASSLVQGATRGYTF; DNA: TGCGCCAGCAGCTTGGTACAGGGGGCCACTAGGGGCTACACCTTC
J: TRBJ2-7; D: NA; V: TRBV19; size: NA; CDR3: CASSPPGTSSVGQYF; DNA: TGTGCCAGTAGTCCCCCTGGGACTTCCTCGGTCGGGCAGTACTTC
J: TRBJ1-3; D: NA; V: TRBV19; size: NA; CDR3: CASSEDSQPPSGNTIYF; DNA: TGTGCCAGTAGTGAGGACAGCCAGCCTCCCTCTGGAAACACCATATATTTT
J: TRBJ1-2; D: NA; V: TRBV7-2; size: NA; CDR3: CASSSPPGGYTF; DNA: TGTGCCAGCAGTTCCCCTCCCGGGGGCTACACCTTC
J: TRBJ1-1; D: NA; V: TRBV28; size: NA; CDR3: CASRRIRTAIGSTEAFF; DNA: TGTGCCAGCAGGAGAATAAGGACAGCTATAGGGAGCACTGAAGCTTTCTTT
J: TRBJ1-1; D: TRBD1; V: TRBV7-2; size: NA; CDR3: CASSLVFRGREAFF; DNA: TGTGCCAGCAGCTTAGTATTTAGGGGGCGTGAAGCTTTCTTT
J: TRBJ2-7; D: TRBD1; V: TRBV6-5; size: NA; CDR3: CASSADRPSYEQYF; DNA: TGTGCCAGCAGTGCGGACAGGCCCTCCTACGAGCAGTACTTC
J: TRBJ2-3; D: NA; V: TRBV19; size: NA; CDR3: CASSMQGGTDTQYF; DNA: TGTGCCAGTAGTATGCAGGGGGGTACAGATACGCAGTATTTT
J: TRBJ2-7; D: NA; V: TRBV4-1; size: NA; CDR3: CASSQQVSYEQYF; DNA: TGCGCCAGCAGCCAGCAGGTTTCCTACGAGCAGTACTTC
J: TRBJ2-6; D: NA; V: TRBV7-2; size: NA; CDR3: CASSPIRGTGANVLTF; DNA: TGTGCCAGCAGCCCAATCAGGGGCACTGGGGCCAACGTCCTGACTTTC